The 6 T cell receptor beta chains given below trace back to one sample, sequenced in a study of beta chain features in type 1 diabetes. The entirety of the isolated RNA underwent reverse transcription, so expressed TCRB transcripts were sequenced. Sequencing used immunoSEQ multiplex PCR; TCRdb keeps in-frame clones, though not all of them. The table includes about 360,000 clones, 10% to 15% detected once. The sequencing input was naive CD4+ T cells from blood. The source is a man younger than 35 in good health.

The rearrangement links TRBV6-5 to TRBJ2-1; 9 nucleotides line up with TRBD2. V dropped 0 bases and J dropped 5; count of bases not matched to a gene: 5. Per germline, CDR1 MNHEY and CDR2 SVGAGI. There are 16 residues in the CDR3. The CDR3 spells CASSYSTRGRDNEQFF. Here the CDR3 DNA reads TGTGCCAGCAGTTACTCTACCCGCGGGAGGGACAATGAGCAGTTCTTC.

J is TRBJ2-1 and V is TRBV4-1, with TRBD2 as a possible D gene (5 bases). V shed 1 base and J shed 0 bases, with 13 bases lying between them. CDR3 size: 17 residues. Germline CDR1 reads MGHRA; CDR2 reads YSYEKL. The CDR3 bases are TGCGCCAGCAGCCAAGGGTCCGGGGTCAGCTCCTACAATGAGCAGTTCTTC. Translation gives CASSQGSGVSSYNEQFF.

This clone was seen more than once but under ten times. The chain links TRBV28 to TRBJ1-2; D is unclear. From germline, CDR1 is MDHEN and CDR2 SYDVKM. The length of the CDR3 is 15 residues. Trimming shortened V by 7 bases and J by 8 bases, and 23 bases separated the two germline ends. The CDR3 is CASTPYGERHRGYTF. In DNA form, the CDR3 reads TGTGCCAGCACACCTTACGGGGAAAGGCATAGGGGCTACACCTTC.

The rearrangement links TRBV6-1 to TRBJ2-1, with 8 nucleotides matching TRBD2. Looked up from germline, CDR1 is MNHNS and CDR2 is SASEGT. V was pared by 3 bases and J by 7 bases, with 8 bases of the junction left unmatched. This CDR3 is built from 15 residues. The chain's CDR3 is CASSEMYAGGNEQFF. The CDR3, as DNA: TGTGCCAGCAGTGAGATGTACGCGGGAGGAAATGAGCAGTTCTTC.

This chain joins TRBV21-1 and TRBJ1-5; TRBD1, the D gene given by the table, was not confirmed from the DNA. TRBV21-1 is a pseudogene. The CDR3 has 16 amino acids. The DNA for the CDR3 is TGTGCCAGCATAATCAGGGCAGGTACGAGCAATCAGCCCCAGCATTTT. This translates into CASIIRAGTSNQPQHF.

This sequence joins TRBV7-2 and TRBJ2-7; 9 nucleotides agree with TRBD1. V shed 4 bases, J shed 2 bases, and the junction held 3 bases outside the gene matches. In germline, CDR1 is SGHTA, CDR2 FQGNSA. CDR3 length equals 14 residues. CDR3 coding DNA: TGTGCCAGCAGCTCCGGGACAGGGACCTACGAGCAGTACTTC. It yields the protein CASSSGTGTYEQYF.